The next 25 T cell receptor beta chains were all read from a single sample in a study of cytomegalovirus exposure and HLA in healthy donors. A multiplex PCR was run with 60 Vbeta primers and 13 Jbeta primers. The data were produced by immunoSEQ multiplex PCR, yet TCRdb's version contains in-frame clones alone and is incomplete. The sample includes about 140,000 clones. The material sequenced was PBMCs. The receptors were sampled from a male donor in good health and CMV-seronegative.

V usage is TRBV7-9 and J usage is TRBJ2-3; a possible D gene is TRBD2 (7 bases). CDR3 length equals 15 residues. From germline, CDR1 is SEHNR and CDR2 FQNEAQ (reference sequence). V was pared by 3 bases and J by 0 bases, with 10 bases between. The CDR3 bases are TGTGCCAGCAGCTTCCGGGGGGCTAGCACAGATACGCAGTATTTT. It encodes CASSFRGASTDTQYF.

The CDR3 DNA is TGCGCCAGCAGCGCCCTAGCGGGGGGGCCGGAGACCCAGTACTTC. This codes for CASSALAGGPETQYF. The chain is built from TRBV5-1 and TRBJ2-5; 12 bases match TRBD2. The CDR3 sequence is 15 residues long. V was pared by 4 bases and J by 5 bases, with 6 bases of the junction left unmatched. CDR1 is SGHRS, CDR2 YFSETQ, per germline.

The rearrangement joins TRBV5-1 to TRBJ1-4; 9 bases align to TRBD1. The V gene end was trimmed by 4 bases and the J gene end by 2 bases; junction bases not matched to a gene: 3. This CDR3 region has 15 residues. The germline V gene has CDR1 SGHRS and CDR2 YFSETQ. CDR3 nucleotides: TGCGCCAGCAGCCAAGACAGGGGGACTAATGAAAAACTGTTTTTT. This gives the protein CASSQDRGTNEKLFF.

The chain recombines TRBV9 with TRBJ2-5; 9 nucleotides match TRBD1. Losses at the gene ends were 4 bases for V and 3 bases for J; bases not matched to a gene: 4. Looked up from germline, CDR1 is SGDLS and CDR2 is YYNGEE. This CDR3 spans 14 amino acids. The chain's CDR3 is CASSTGQGKETQYF. For the CDR3, the DNA is TGTGCCAGCAGCACCGGACAGGGGAAAGAGACCCAGTACTTC.

V and J are TRBV19 and TRBJ1-2; D is unresolved. The germline V gene encodes CDR1 LNHDA and CDR2 SQIVND (reference sequence). The CDR3 extends over 14 amino acids. The V gene lost 1 base and the J gene lost 7 bases, with 13 bases spanning the gap. The CDR3, as DNA: TGTGCCAGTAGTATAGGTCGGGGTGTCCTTGGCTACACCTTC. It yields the protein CASSIGRGVLGYTF.

J is TRBJ2-2 and V is TRBV6-6, with 7 bases lining up with TRBD2. CDR1 and CDR2 (germline): MNHNY, SVGAGI (reference sequence). V was pared by 10 bases and J by 5 bases, with 16 bases of the junction left unmatched. This CDR3 is built from 16 residues. CDR3 loop: CATETGGGGPTGELFF. As DNA, the CDR3 is TGTGCCACTGAAACGGGGGGAGGTGGTCCAACCGGGGAGCTGTTTTTT.

V and J are TRBV6-1 and TRBJ1-3; 10 nucleotides agree with TRBD1. Germline loops: CDR1 MNHNS, CDR2 SASEGT. This CDR3 contains 16 residues. The trim removed 0 bases at V and 2 bases at J, leaving 1 base unmatched. The CDR3 nucleotides read TGTGCCAGCAGTGAAGCCGGGACAGGGGCTGGAAACACCATATATTTT. This gives the protein CASSEAGTGAGNTIYF.

J is TRBJ2-7 and V is TRBV4-1; 7 nucleotides agree with TRBD1. The CDR3 loop spans 17 amino acids. The V gene end was trimmed by 0 bases and the J gene end by 2 bases; junction bases not matched to a gene: 10. From germline, CDR1 is MGHRA and CDR2 YSYEKL. The CDR3 bases are TGCGCCAGCAGCCAAGAAAGGTCGGGACAGAGGACCTACGAGCAGTACTTC. It yields the protein CASSQERSGQRTYEQYF.

CDR3 sequence: CASRYDRGINQPQHF. The CDR3 coding sequence is TGTGCCAGTAGATACGACAGAGGCATCAATCAGCCCCAGCATTTT. This sequence joins TRBV19 and TRBJ1-5; D is perhaps TRBD1 (5 bases). V lost 6 bases to trimming and J lost 3 bases, with 15 bases between them. The CDR3 extends over 15 amino acids. Germline V gives CDR1 LNHDA, CDR2 SQIVND (reference sequence). Variable domain in full (rest from reference TRBV19 and TRBJ1-5): DGGITQSPKYLFRKEGQNVTLSCEQNLNHDAMYWYRQDPGQGLRLIYYSQIVNDFQKGDIAEGYSVSREKKESFPLTVTSAQKNPTAFYLCASRYDRGINQPQHFGDGTRLSIL.

The chain combines TRBV29-1 with TRBJ1-2; the D is unclear. This CDR3 contains 11 residues. CDR1 is SQVTM, CDR2 ANQGSEA, per germline. V shed 3 bases and J shed 5 bases, with 7 bases lying between them. CDR3 sequence reads: CSVEVLYGYTF. The CDR3 DNA follows: TGCAGCGTTGAGGTCCTATATGGCTACACCTTC.

The rearrangement uses TRBV18 and TRBJ2-5; 9 bases are shared with TRBD2. This CDR3 contains 15 residues. Per the germline V gene, CDR1 is KGHSH and CDR2 is LQKENI. V lost 2 bases and J lost 7; bases outside the gene matches: 8. CDR3 in amino acids: CASSPAGGGQSTQYF. CDR3 DNA: TGTGCCAGCTCACCAGCGGGAGGGGGCCAATCGACCCAGTACTTC.

The V gene is TRBV4-1, the J gene TRBJ2-7, with 10 nucleotides matching TRBD2. The CDR3 is made up of 18 amino acids. J was trimmed by 0 bases and V by 0 bases; bases with no gene match: 8. Germline CDR1 MGHRA, CDR2 YSYEKL. The DNA for the CDR3 is TGCGCCAGCAGCCAAGATGAAGGGACTAGCGTTAGCTCCTACGAGCAGTACTTC. Its translation: CASSQDEGTSVSSYEQYF.

The rearrangement links TRBV6-1 to TRBJ1-1, with a weak D call TRBD1 (6 bases). CDR1 and CDR2 (germline): MNHNS, SASEGT. There are 12 residues in the CDR3. Trimming cost V 9 bases and J 2 bases, with 10 bases left between them. DNA for the CDR3: TGTGCCAGTACCAGGGGCAACACTGAAGCTTTCTTT. Residues: CASTRGNTEAFF.

The V call is TRBV9, the J call TRBJ2-7; TRBD1 agrees at 8 bases. V shed 0 bases and J 1 base; nucleotides not matched to a gene: 3. Per the germline V gene, CDR1 is SGDLS and CDR2 is YYNGEE. The CDR3 extends over 15 amino acids. The CDR3 sequence: CASSVGTGLSYEQYF. The DNA for the CDR3 is TGTGCCAGCAGCGTAGGGACAGGGCTATCCTACGAGCAGTACTTC. Using reference TRBV9 and TRBJ2-7 for the parts outside the CDR3, the full variable domain is DSGVTQTPKHLITATGQRVTLRCSPRSGDLSVYWYQQSLDQGLQFLIQYYNGEERAKGNILERFSAQQFPDLHSELNLSSLELGDSALYFCASSVGTGLSYEQYFGPGTRLTVT.

V is TRBV19 and J is TRBJ1-1; a weak D match, TRBD1 (6 bases). The CDR3 is 16 residues long. Germline V gene sequence: CDR1 LNHDA, CDR2 SQIVND (reference sequence). V gave up 3 bases and J gave up 4 bases, with 18 bases separating them. The DNA for the CDR3 is TGTGCCAGTAGTATCGGGGCAGGGGATCCGGGCACTGAAGCTTTCTTT. Amino acid sequence: CASSIGAGDPGTEAFF. Looking up the rest from reference TRBV19 and TRBJ1-1 gives the full variable domain: DGGITQSPKYLFRKEGQNVTLSCEQNLNHDAMYWYRQDPGQGLRLIYYSQIVNDFQKGDIAEGYSVSREKKESFPLTVTSAQKNPTAFYLCASSIGAGDPGTEAFFGQGTRLTVV.

The V call is TRBV19, the J call TRBJ2-7, with TRBD1 matching 8 bases. The CDR3 sequence is 15 residues long. Germline V gene lookup returns CDR1 LNHDA and CDR2 SQIVND (reference sequence). J was trimmed by 4 bases and V by 4 bases; bases with no gene match: 9. DNA of the CDR3: TGTGCCAGTAGTAGACCCGGGACAGGTGCTTACGAGCAGTACTTC. This codes for CASSRPGTGAYEQYF.

The chain combines TRBV9 with TRBJ2-3; 7 positions match TRBD2. V lost 0 bases, J lost 5 bases, and 6 bases stayed unmatched. CDR3 size: 15 residues. Germline CDR1 and CDR2: SGDLS and YYNGEE. CDR3 loop: CASSVGRGGLDTQYF. The CDR3 nucleotides are TGTGCCAGCAGCGTAGGTCGGGGAGGGCTAGATACGCAGTATTTT.

The chain couples TRBV27 to TRBJ2-1; 8 bases agree with TRBD2. V shed 2 bases and J 5 bases; nucleotides not matched to a gene: 14. Germline lookup yields CDR1 MNHEY and CDR2 SMNVEV (reference sequence). The CDR3 length is 18 residues. Written as DNA, the CDR3 is TGTGCCAGCAGTTTAACCCCGGGGAGCGGGGGATTACACAATGAGCAGTTCTTC. This codes for CASSLTPGSGGLHNEQFF.

The genes are TRBV15 and TRBJ1-3; D might be TRBD1 (6 bases). There are 14 residues in the CDR3. Germline CDR1 is LNHNV and CDR2 is YYDKDF (reference sequence). V lost 1 base and J lost 2, with 6 bases in between. The CDR3 DNA reads TGTGCCACCAGCAGAGGGGGGCCTGGAAACACCATATATTTT. The encoded protein is CATSRGGPGNTIYF.

The chain couples TRBV11-3 to TRBJ1-1, with 7 positions matching TRBD1. The CDR3 length is 14 residues. Trimming took 2 bases from V and 1 from J; bases not matched to a gene: 1. Germline V CDR1 and CDR2: SGHNT, YENEEA. The chain's CDR3 is CASSLSGGNTEAFF. The CDR3 nucleotides read TGTGCCAGCAGCTTATCAGGGGGGAACACTGAAGCTTTCTTT.

The chain uses TRBV15 and TRBJ1-5; D possibly corresponds to TRBD1 (5 bases). Germline CDR1 and CDR2: LNHNV and YYDKDF (reference sequence). This CDR3 contains 15 residues. With 1 base removed from V and 0 bases from J, the gap between germline ends came to 7 bases. In DNA, the CDR3 is TGTGCCACCAGCAGAGCAGGGCCTAGCAATCAGCCCCAGCATTTT. Protein sequence: CATSRAGPSNQPQHF.

V is TRBV19 and J is TRBJ1-1, with TRBD1 identical over 7 bases. CDR1 LNHDA and CDR2 SQIVND come from the germline V gene (reference sequence). Germline trimming cut 1 base from V and 1 base from J; bases unmatched to any gene: 3. This CDR3 region has 15 residues. The CDR3, as DNA: TGTGCCAGTAGTATAGGAGGGACAGCGAACACTGAAGCTTTCTTT. It yields the protein CASSIGGTANTEAFF. The complete variable domain, with remaining parts taken from reference TRBV19 and TRBJ1-1, reads DGGITQSPKYLFRKEGQNVTLSCEQNLNHDAMYWYRQDPGQGLRLIYYSQIVNDFQKGDIAEGYSVSREKKESFPLTVTSAQKNPTAFYLCASSIGGTANTEAFFGQGTRLTVV.

The rearrangement joins TRBV18 to TRBJ2-7, with 8 bases fitting TRBD2. Germline V gives CDR1 KGHSH, CDR2 LQKENI. The CDR3 has 16 amino acids. V lost 4 bases and J lost 2; bases outside the gene matches: 10. The CDR3 DNA follows: TGTGCCAGCTCACTCCTCCCGACTAGCGATGCCTACGAGCAGTACTTC. Protein product: CASSLLPTSDAYEQYF.

The rearrangement links TRBV30 to TRBJ1-1; the D gene is possibly TRBD1 (5 bases). The CDR3 runs 18 residues. Germline CDR1 is GTSNPN and CDR2 is SVGIG (reference sequence). In DNA form, the CDR3 reads TGTGCAAAGGAGGAGCCGGGGCTGGGGGGATTTGTAGGAACTGAAGCTTTCTTT. As protein: CAKEEPGLGGFVGTEAFF. Full variable domain (remainder filled in from reference TRBV30 and TRBJ1-1): SQTIHQWPATLVQPVGSPLSLECTVEGTSNPNLYWYRQAAGRGLQLLFYSVGIGQISSEVPQNLSASRPQDRQFILSSKKLLLSDSGFYLCAKEEPGLGGFVGTEAFFGQGTRLTVV.

The gene calls are TRBV30 and TRBJ1-1; the D gene is possibly TRBD1 (5 bases). The CDR3 loop spans 12 amino acids. CDR1 GTSNPN and CDR2 SVGIG come from the germline V gene (reference sequence). With 5 bases removed from V and 2 bases from J, the gap between germline ends came to 9 bases. CDR3 region: CAWQTGNTEAFF. CDR3 bases: TGTGCCTGGCAAACAGGTAACACTGAAGCTTTCTTT.